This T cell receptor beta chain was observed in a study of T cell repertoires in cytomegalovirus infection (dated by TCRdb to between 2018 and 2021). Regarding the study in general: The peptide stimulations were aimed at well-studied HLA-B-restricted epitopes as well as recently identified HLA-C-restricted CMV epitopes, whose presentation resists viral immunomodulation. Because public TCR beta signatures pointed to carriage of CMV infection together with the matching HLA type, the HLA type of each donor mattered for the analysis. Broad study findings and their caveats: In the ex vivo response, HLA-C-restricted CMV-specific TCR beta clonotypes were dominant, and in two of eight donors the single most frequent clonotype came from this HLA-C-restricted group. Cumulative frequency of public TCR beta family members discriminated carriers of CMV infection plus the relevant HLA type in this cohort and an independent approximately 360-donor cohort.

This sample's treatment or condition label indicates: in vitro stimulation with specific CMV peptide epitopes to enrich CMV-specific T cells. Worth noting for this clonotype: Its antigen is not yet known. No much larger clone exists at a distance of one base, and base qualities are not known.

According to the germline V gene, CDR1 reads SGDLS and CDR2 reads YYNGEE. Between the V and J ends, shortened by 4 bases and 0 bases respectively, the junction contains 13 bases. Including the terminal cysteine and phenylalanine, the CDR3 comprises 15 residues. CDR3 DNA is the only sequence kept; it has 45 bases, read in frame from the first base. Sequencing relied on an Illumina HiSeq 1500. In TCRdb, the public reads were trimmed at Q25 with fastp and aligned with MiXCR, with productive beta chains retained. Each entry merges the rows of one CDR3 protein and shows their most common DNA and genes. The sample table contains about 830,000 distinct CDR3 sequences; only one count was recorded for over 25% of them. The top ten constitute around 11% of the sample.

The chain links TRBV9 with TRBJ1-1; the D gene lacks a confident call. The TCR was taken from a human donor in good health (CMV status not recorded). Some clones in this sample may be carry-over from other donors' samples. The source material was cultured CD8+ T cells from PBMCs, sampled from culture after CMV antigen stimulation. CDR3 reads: CASSLESYMNTEAFF. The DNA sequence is TGTGCCAGCAGCCTCGAATCGTATATGAACACTGAAGCTTTCTTT. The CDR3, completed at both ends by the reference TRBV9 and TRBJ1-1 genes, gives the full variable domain DSGVTQTPKHLITATGQRVTLRCSPRSGDLSVYWYQQSLDQGLQFLIQYYNGEERAKGNILERFSAQQFPDLHSELNLSSLELGDSALYFCASSLESYMNTEAFFGQGTRLTVV.